This passage covers 3 T cell receptor beta chains from one sample sequenced in a study of yellow fever vaccine responses in identical twins. Each CDR3 protein gets one entry after TCRdb re-called the RT-PCR reads with MiXCR. The repertoire holds approximately 13,000 distinct CDR3 sequences, with approximately 84% as singletons. This specimen consisted of T cells from blood (PBMCs), unsorted or a sorted subset (not recorded which), obtained before or after yellow fever vaccination (not recorded which). The source of these receptors is a woman aged 18-30 years who received the yellow fever vaccine.

The chain uses TRBV18 and TRBJ2-1; D may be TRBD2 (6 bases). Trimming shortened V by 6 bases and J by 0 bases, and 12 bases separated the two germline ends. Germline V gene sequence: CDR1 KGHSH, CDR2 LQKENI. The CDR3 is 15 residues long. This chain's CDR3 is CASSSGAISYNEQFF. CDR3 DNA sequence: TGTGCCAGCTCTTCGGGAGCCATCTCCTACAATGAGCAGTTCTTC.

The V gene is TRBV2, the J gene TRBJ2-7; D is possibly TRBD2 (6 bases). This CDR3 has 15 amino acids. Germline CDR1 SNHLY, CDR2 FYNNEI. V lost 7 bases and J 0 bases, leaving 16 bases between the germline ends. The CDR3: CASTPVAVGSYEQYF. Here the CDR3 DNA reads TGTGCCAGCACCCCGGTAGCGGTGGGCTCCTACGAGCAGTACTTC.

The chain carries TRBV20-1 and TRBJ2-5; D gene ambiguous. The CDR3 is 13 amino acids. In germline, CDR1 is DFQATT, CDR2 SNEGSKA (reference sequence). V was pared by 4 bases and J by 5 bases, with 14 bases between. The CDR3 nucleotides are TGCAGTGCTACCTCCCGGCTTAAGGAGACCCAGTACTTC. Translation: CSATSRLKETQYF.